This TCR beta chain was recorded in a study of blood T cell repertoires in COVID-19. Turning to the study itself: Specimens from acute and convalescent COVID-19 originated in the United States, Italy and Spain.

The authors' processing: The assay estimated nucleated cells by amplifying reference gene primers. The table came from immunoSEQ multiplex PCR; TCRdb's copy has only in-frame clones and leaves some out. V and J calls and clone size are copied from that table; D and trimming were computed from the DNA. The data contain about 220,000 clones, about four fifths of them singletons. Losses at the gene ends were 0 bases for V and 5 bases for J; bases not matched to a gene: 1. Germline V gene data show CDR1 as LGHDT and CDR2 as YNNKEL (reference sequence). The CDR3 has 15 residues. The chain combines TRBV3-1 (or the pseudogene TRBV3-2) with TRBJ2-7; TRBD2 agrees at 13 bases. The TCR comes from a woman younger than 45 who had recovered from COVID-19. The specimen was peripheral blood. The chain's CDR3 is CASSQDGTSGNEQYF. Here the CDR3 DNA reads TGTGCCAGCAGCCAAGACGGGACTAGCGGGAACGAGCAGTACTTC.